This T cell receptor (beta chain) was obtained from a study of shared clonotypes between healthy human individuals. Cells designated naive CD8 were CD45RO-negative and were positively selected for CCR7, with terminally differentiated effector memory CD45RA+ cells excluded. Trimming at V came to 2 bases and at J to 5 bases, leaving 2 bases not matched to a gene. Germline assignment: CDR1 SQVTM and CDR2 ANQGSEA. This CDR3 contains 12 residues. Here immunoSEQ multiplex PCR was the method, and the copy in TCRdb shows in-frame clones only, minus some. The top ten hold about 1.1% of the sample, which has millions of clones, roughly 95% seen once.

The sequence derives from a young man in good health. The sample consisted of naive CD8+ T cells sorted from blood. The J gene is TRBJ2-5, the V gene TRBV29-1; TRBD1 agrees at 7 bases. CDR3 amino acids: CSVETGEETQYF. The CDR3 DNA reads as TGCAGCGTTGAAACAGGGGAGGAGACCCAGTACTTC.